Below, 19 T cell receptor beta chains from the same sample are listed, as sequenced in a study of T cells expressing NK-cell markers. TCRdb reprocessed the 5' RACE reads and stores each CDR3 protein as one record, lacking DNA. Its table lists 440,000 or so distinct CDR3 sequences. The sample consisted of blood T cells: a sorted CD56 or NKG2C T cell subset, CD4+ or CD8+ T cells, or bulk PBMC T cells (not recorded which). The receptors originated from a woman between 18 and 69 years old in good health.

V is TRBV2 and J is TRBJ2-3; there is no DNA to check the TCRdb D call of TRBD1. Germline V gene data show CDR1 as SNHLY and CDR2 as FYNNEI. The CDR3 runs to 18 residues. CDR3 sequence: CASEPGRGQGSSIDTQYF.

V and J are TRBV7-2 and TRBJ2-5; there is no DNA to check the TCRdb D call of TRBD2. The CDR3 covers 15 residues. Germline values: CDR1 SGHTA, CDR2 FQGNSA. CDR3 in amino acids: CASSRGGRREETQYF.

The V call is TRBV7-3, the J call TRBJ2-7; TCRdb's D call, TRBD2, is unchecked because there is no DNA. The CDR3 has 15 amino acids. Germline CDR1 SGHTA, CDR2 FQGTGA. CDR3 residues: CASSLFPGPTYEQYF. Full variable domain (missing parts from reference TRBV7-3 and TRBJ2-7): GAGVSQTPSNKVTEKGKYVELRCDPISGHTALYWYRQSLGQGPEFLIYFQGTGAADDSGLPNDRFFAVRPEGSVSTLKIQRTERGDSAVYLCASSLFPGPTYEQYFGPGTRLTVT.

V and J are TRBV28 and TRBJ1-1; the TCRdb D gene call, TRBD1, has no DNA to confirm it. Germline V gives CDR1 MDHEN, CDR2 SYDVKM. This CDR3 spans 15 amino acids. This CDR3 is CASSLSGRGYTEAFF.

J is TRBJ2-7 and V is TRBV3-1; checking the TCRdb D call of TRBD1 is not possible without DNA. The CDR3 extends over 20 amino acids. Germline assignment: CDR1 LGHDT and CDR2 YNNKEL (reference sequence). CDR3 sequence: CASSQVTPFGYREPPYEQYF.

The rearrangement uses TRBV6-5 and TRBJ1-1; TCRdb outputs TRBD1, but without DNA this stays unchecked. From germline, CDR1 is MNHEY and CDR2 SVGAGI. This CDR3 is built from 15 residues. CDR3 protein: CASSYGTGGHTEAFF.

The CDR3 sequence: CASSYKGQAYEQYF. The chain links TRBV6-5 to TRBJ2-7; TCRdb calls TRBD1, which cannot be checked without DNA. The V gene's germline CDR1 is MNHEY and CDR2 SVGAGI. The CDR3 totals 14 residues.

The J gene is TRBJ1-2, the V gene TRBV30; TCRdb reports TRBD1, a call that lacks DNA to check it against. CDR3 length: 14 residues. CDR1 is GTSNPN and CDR2 is SVGIG in the germline V gene (reference sequence). This chain's CDR3 is CAWSVGAGLNGYTF.

CDR3 in amino acids: CASSYAGVTEAFF. V and J are TRBV6-5 and TRBJ1-1; TCRdb's assignment of TRBD1 cannot be checked, as there is no DNA. The CDR3 runs to 13 residues. Germline lookup yields CDR1 MNHEY and CDR2 SVGAGI.

The chain couples TRBV11-2 to TRBJ2-1; TCRdb names TRBD1, which stays unverified in the absence of DNA. Germline CDR1 reads SGHAT; CDR2 reads FQNNGV. The CDR3 extends over 15 amino acids. The CDR3 is CASRLWGAPHNEQFF.

The chain links TRBV5-1 to TRBJ2-7; TCRdb reports TRBD1, a call that lacks DNA to check it against. Germline V gene lookup returns CDR1 SGHRS and CDR2 YFSETQ. The CDR3 is made up of 16 amino acids. The chain's CDR3 is CASSLGGGGISYEQYF.

This chain links TRBV15 with TRBJ2-1. Germline values: CDR1 LNHNV, CDR2 YYDKDF (reference sequence). CDR3 size: 11 residues. The CDR3 here is CATSMDNEQFF.

V gene TRBV6-2 or TRBV6-3 combines with J gene TRBJ1-5; TCRdb names TRBD1, which stays unverified in the absence of DNA. Germline V gene sequence: CDR1 MNHEY, CDR2 SVGEGT. The CDR3 loop spans 17 amino acids. This CDR3 reads CASSYSRGTGGGQPQHF.

The chain links TRBV11-2 to TRBJ2-1; the TCRdb D gene call, TRBD1, has no DNA to confirm it. The V gene's germline CDR1 is SGHAT and CDR2 FQNNGV. The CDR3 contains 16 residues. The CDR3 loop is CASSLTRVGFYNEQFF.

V gene TRBV18 combines with J gene TRBJ2-6; TCRdb names TRBD1, which stays unverified in the absence of DNA. The CDR3 has 18 amino acids. Germline loops: CDR1 KGHSH, CDR2 LQKENI. The chain's CDR3 is CASSLNSGTPSGANVLTF.

The genes are TRBV6-5 and TRBJ2-5. From germline, CDR1 is MNHEY and CDR2 SVGAGI. This CDR3 spans 12 amino acids. The CDR3 protein is CASSYAGETQYF.

CDR3 sequence reads: CSVGGAGTEAFF. The gene calls are TRBV29-1 and TRBJ1-1; TCRdb's D gene call, TRBD1, goes unchecked for lack of DNA. CDR1 is SQVTM, CDR2 ANQGSEA, per germline. The CDR3 sequence is 12 residues long.

The V and J genes are TRBV5-1 and TRBJ2-6. Per germline, CDR1 SGHRS and CDR2 YFSETQ. This CDR3 has 15 residues. CDR3 residues: CASSLPNSGANVLTF.

J is TRBJ2-2 and V is TRBV11-1; the D call of TRBD1 rests on TCRdb alone, since no DNA is present to check it. The length of the CDR3 is 16 residues. In germline, CDR1 is SGHAT, CDR2 FQDESV (reference sequence). This CDR3 reads CASSLSGGQGTGELFF.